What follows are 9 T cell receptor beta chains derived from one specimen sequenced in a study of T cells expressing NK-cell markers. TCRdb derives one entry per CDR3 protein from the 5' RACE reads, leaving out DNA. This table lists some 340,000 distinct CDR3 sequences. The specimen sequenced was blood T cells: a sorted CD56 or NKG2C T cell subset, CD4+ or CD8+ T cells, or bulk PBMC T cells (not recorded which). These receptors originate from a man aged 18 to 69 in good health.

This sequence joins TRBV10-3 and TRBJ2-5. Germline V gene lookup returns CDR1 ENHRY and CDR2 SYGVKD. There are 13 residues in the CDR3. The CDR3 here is CAISRTPQETQYF.

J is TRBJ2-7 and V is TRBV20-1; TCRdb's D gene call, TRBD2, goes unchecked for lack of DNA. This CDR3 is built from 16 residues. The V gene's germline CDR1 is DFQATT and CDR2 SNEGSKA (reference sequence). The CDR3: CSARYTGRARSYEQYF.

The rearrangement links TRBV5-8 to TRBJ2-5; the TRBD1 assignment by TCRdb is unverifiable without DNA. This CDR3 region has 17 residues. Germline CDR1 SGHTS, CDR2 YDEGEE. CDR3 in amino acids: CASSLGQGKRHQETQYF.

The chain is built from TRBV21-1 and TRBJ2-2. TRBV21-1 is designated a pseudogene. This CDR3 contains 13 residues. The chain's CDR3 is CASSKNRAGELFF.

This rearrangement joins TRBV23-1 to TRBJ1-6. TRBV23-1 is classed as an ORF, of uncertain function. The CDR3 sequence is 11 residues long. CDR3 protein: CASSVNSPLHF.

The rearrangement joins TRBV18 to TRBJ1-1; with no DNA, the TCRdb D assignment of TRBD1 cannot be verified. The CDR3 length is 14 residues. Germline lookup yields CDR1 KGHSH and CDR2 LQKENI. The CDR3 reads CASSFDRGPAEAFF.

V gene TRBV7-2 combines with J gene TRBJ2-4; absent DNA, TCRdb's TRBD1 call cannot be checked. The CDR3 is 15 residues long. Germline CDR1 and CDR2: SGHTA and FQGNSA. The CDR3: CASSLMPGGLNIQYF.

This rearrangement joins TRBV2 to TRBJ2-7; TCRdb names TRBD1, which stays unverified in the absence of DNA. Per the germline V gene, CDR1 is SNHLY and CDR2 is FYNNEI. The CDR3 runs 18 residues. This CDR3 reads CASSEAGQGFGASYEQYF.

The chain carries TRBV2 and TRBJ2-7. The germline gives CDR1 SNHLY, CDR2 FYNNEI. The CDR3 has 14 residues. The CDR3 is CASGEGRYSYEQYF.